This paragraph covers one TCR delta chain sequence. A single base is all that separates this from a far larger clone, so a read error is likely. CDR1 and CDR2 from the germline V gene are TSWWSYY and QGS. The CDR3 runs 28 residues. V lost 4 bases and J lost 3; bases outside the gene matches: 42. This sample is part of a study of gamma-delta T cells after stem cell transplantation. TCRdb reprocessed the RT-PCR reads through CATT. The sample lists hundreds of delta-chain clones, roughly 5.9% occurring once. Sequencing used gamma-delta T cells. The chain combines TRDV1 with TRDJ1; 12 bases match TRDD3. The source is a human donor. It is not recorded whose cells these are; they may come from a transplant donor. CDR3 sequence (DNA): TGTGCTCTTGGGGCCGCCGAAGGGGTCTCCTTTTTACCCCTTCCCTGGGGGATACGCCCCTCGTACTCCGATAAACTCATCTTT. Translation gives CALGAAEGVSFLPLPWGIRPSYSDKLIF.